Below, 26 T cell receptor beta chains from the same sample are listed, as sequenced in a study of STAT5B mutations in CD4+ large granular lymphocyte leukemia. This table comes from immunoSEQ multiplex PCR, and its TCRdb copy is limited to in-frame clones, with some not included. The data contain about 29,000 clones, about three quarters of them singletons. Sequencing used CD4+ T cells from blood buffy coats. These receptors were taken from a human donor in good health.

The table lists this clone with a few counts. CDR3 nucleotides: TGTGCCAGCTCACAAGGGGCAGGGGCCAACGTCCTGACTTTC. It codes for CASSQGAGANVLTF. V usage is TRBV18 and J usage is TRBJ2-6; TRBD1 is a possible D gene (5 bases). CDR3 length: 14 amino acids. Trimming pared 4 bases from V and 4 bases from J, leaving 8 bases between. Germline CDR1 reads KGHSH; CDR2 reads LQKENI.

The chain recombines TRBV6-4 with TRBJ2-7, with D perhaps given as TRBD1 or TRBD2 (6 bases each). The germline V gene has CDR1 MRHNA and CDR2 SNTAGT. The CDR3 length is 18 residues. Trimming shortened V by 0 bases and J by 2 bases, and 20 bases separated the two germline ends. This CDR3 reads CASSDSNGARGVPYEQYV. DNA for the CDR3: TGTGCCAGCAGTGACTCGAACGGGGCAAGGGGGGTTCCCTACGAGCAGTACGTC.

This chain links TRBV19 with TRBJ2-2; D might be TRBD2 (5 bases). In germline, CDR1 is LNHDA, CDR2 SQIVND (reference sequence). This CDR3 has 14 residues. V shed 6 bases and J shed 3 bases, with 11 bases lying between them. The chain's CDR3 is CASSPGRDTGELFF. The CDR3 bases are TGTGCCAGTAGCCCGGGAAGGGACACCGGGGAGCTGTTTTTT.

This clone was seen only a few times. CDR3 region: CASSEGGPRETEAFF. The CDR3 DNA reads TGCGCCAGCAGCGAAGGGGGCCCCAGGGAGACTGAAGCTTTCTTT. V gene TRBV4-1 combines with J gene TRBJ1-1, with 7 bases identical to TRBD1. Germline-derived CDR1 and CDR2 are MGHRA and YSYEKL. The CDR3 runs to 15 residues. The J segment lost 5 bases and the V segment lost 5 bases, leaving 11 bases of the junction unmatched.

The chain links TRBV30 to TRBJ2-4, with D unresolved. V lost 6 bases and J 1 base, leaving 13 bases between the germline ends. The CDR3 is made up of 14 amino acids. The V gene's germline CDR1 is GTSNPN and CDR2 SVGIG (reference sequence). CDR3 residues: CACRTLTAKNIQYF. The CDR3 DNA is TGTGCCTGCCGGACCCTGACTGCCAAAAACATTCAGTACTTC.

This clone was recorded a few times. The chain couples TRBV19 to TRBJ1-2; TRBD1 matches 10 bases. Trimming cost V 1 base and J 7 bases; bases outside gene matches: 15. Germline loops: CDR1 LNHDA, CDR2 SQIVND (reference sequence). The CDR3 contains 18 residues. The CDR3 sequence: CASSIGDYGTGAVSGYTF. CDR3 bases: TGTGCCAGTAGTATAGGGGACTACGGGACAGGGGCCGTGTCTGGCTACACCTTC.

The chain is built from TRBV30 and TRBJ2-2; D is unresolved. Trimming pared 3 bases from V and 0 bases from J, leaving 14 bases between. From germline, CDR1 is GTSNPN and CDR2 SVGIG (reference sequence). The CDR3 sequence is 16 residues long. Here the CDR3 reads CAWRGHTMANTGELFF. Here the CDR3 DNA reads TGTGCCTGGAGGGGTCATACGATGGCGAACACCGGGGAGCTGTTTTTT.

This clone was seen just once. This chain uses TRBV7-2 with TRBJ1-2, with a weak D call TRBD1 (6 bases). Germline V CDR1 and CDR2: SGHTA, FQGNSA. Trimming took off 1 base at V and 6 bases at J, with 18 bases between the two ends. This CDR3 contains 16 residues. CDR3 protein: CASSLEVNRVRDGYTF. For the CDR3, the DNA is TGTGCCAGCAGCTTAGAAGTTAACAGGGTTAGAGATGGCTACACCTTC.

The rearrangement links TRBV19 to TRBJ2-1; 13 bases align to TRBD2. After removal of 3 bases from V and 6 bases from J, the junction contained 8 bases not matched to a gene. Per germline, CDR1 LNHDA and CDR2 SQIVND (reference sequence). The CDR3 extends over 17 amino acids. CDR3 DNA: TGTGCCAGTAGTATGGGACTAGCGGGAAACAGTCGCAATGAGCAGTTCTTC. This gives the protein CASSMGLAGNSRNEQFF.

This sequence joins TRBV28 and TRBJ2-5, with D unclear. Germline CDR1 and CDR2: MDHEN and SYDVKM. V was clipped by 5 bases and J by 5 bases, with 12 bases between them. The length of the CDR3 is 13 residues. CDR3 loop: CASSRSVWETQYF. CDR3 in DNA: TGTGCCAGCAGTCGGTCGGTCTGGGAGACCCAGTACTTC.

The chain combines TRBV7-9 with TRBJ2-2; maybe TRBD1 (5 bases). This CDR3 region has 15 residues. V was pared by 5 bases and J by 1 base, with 11 bases between. CDR1 and CDR2 (germline): SEHNR, FQNEAQ (reference sequence). CDR3 sequence reads: CASSARTGNTGELFF. CDR3 sequence (DNA): TGTGCCAGCAGCGCCAGAACAGGGAACACCGGGGAGCTGTTTTTT. Drawing the rest from reference TRBV7-9 and TRBJ2-2, the complete variable domain is DTGVSQNPRHKITKRGQNVTFRCDPISEHNRLYWYRQTLGQGPEFLTYFQNEAQLEKSRLLSDRFSAERPKGSFSTLEIQRTEQGDSAMYLCASSARTGNTGELFFGEGSRLTVL.

The V and J genes are TRBV28 and TRBJ1-2; 9 nucleotides line up with TRBD1. This CDR3 has 15 residues. V gave up 6 bases and J gave up 4 bases; unmatched junction bases: 9. Looked up from germline, CDR1 is MDHEN and CDR2 is SYDVKM. The CDR3 coding sequence is TGTGCCAGCAGCCTCCCCACAGGGGGCGCCTATGGCTACACCTTC. Translated, it gives CASSLPTGGAYGYTF.

This clone was seen only once. The V gene is TRBV27, the J gene TRBJ1-2, with TRBD1 matching 7 bases. Germline V CDR1 and CDR2: MNHEY, SMNVEV (reference sequence). The CDR3 runs 13 residues. V lost 3 bases to trimming and J lost 4 bases; unmatched junction nucleotides: 2. Here the CDR3 reads CASSFDRAYGYTF. The CDR3 nucleotides read TGTGCCAGCAGTTTCGACAGGGCCTATGGCTACACCTTC.

The V call is TRBV18, the J call TRBJ1-1; 10 bases are shared with TRBD1. V lost 1 base and J lost 5; bases outside the gene matches: 16. There are 19 residues in the CDR3. Germline values: CDR1 KGHSH, CDR2 LQKENI. The CDR3 region has the DNA TGTGCCAGCTCACCACGTTCAGCGGGACAGGGGTCGACGGGAACTGAAGCTTTCTTT. This translates into CASSPRSAGQGSTGTEAFF. The full variable domain, rest sourced from reference TRBV18 and TRBJ1-1, is NAGVMQNPRHLVRRRGQEARLRCSPMKGHSHVYWYRQLPEEGLKFMVYLQKENIIDESGMPKERFSAEFPKEGPSILRIQQVVRGDSAAYFCASSPRSAGQGSTGTEAFFGQGTRLTVV.

The DNA of the CDR3 is TGTGCCATCAGTGAGGGGGAGGCCGGGGAGCTGTTTTTT. This encodes CAISEGEAGELFF. The chain uses TRBV10-3 and TRBJ2-2, with D perhaps TRBD2 (6 bases). The CDR3 has 13 residues. V lost 2 bases and J lost 6, with 7 bases in between. The germline V gene encodes CDR1 ENHRY and CDR2 SYGVKD.

The V and J genes are TRBV27 and TRBJ2-7; D is unclear. This CDR3 is 15 amino acids long. Germline V gene lookup returns CDR1 MNHEY and CDR2 SMNVEV (reference sequence). Trimming removed 6 bases at V and 1 base at J, with 16 bases between. The CDR3 DNA reads TGTGCCAGCAGGTGCTCTCCTGAGCCTTCCTACGAGCAGTACGTC. It is translated as CASRCSPEPSYEQYV.

Comment on this clone: The identical CDR3 is also encoded by other nucleotide sequences in the sample. This chain uses TRBV6-5 with TRBJ2-2; tentatively, D is TRBD1 or TRBD2 (6 bases each). CDR3 length equals 15 residues. V was shortened by 5 bases and J by 3 bases, with 13 bases between the two germline ends. Germline CDR1 reads MNHEY; CDR2 reads SVGAGI. In DNA form, the CDR3 reads TGTGCCAGCAGTCTTCGGGGGCCGTACACCGGGGAGCTGTTTTTT. Its protein is CASSLRGPYTGELFF.

The chain employs TRBV27 and TRBJ2-1; TRBD2 agrees at 15 bases. V gave up 6 bases and J gave up 3 bases; unmatched junction bases: 3. Germline V lookup: CDR1 MNHEY, CDR2 SMNVEV (reference sequence). CDR3 length: 16 amino acids. The CDR3 protein is CASRPGLAGGYNEQFF. CDR3 DNA: TGTGCCAGCAGGCCGGGACTAGCGGGAGGCTACAATGAGCAGTTCTTC.

This clone was counted only a few times. The chain recombines TRBV6-1 with TRBJ1-6, with D possibly matching TRBD1 (5 bases). Trimming stripped 7 bases from V and 6 bases from J, with 10 bases between. The CDR3 length is 13 residues. Germline values: CDR1 MNHNS, CDR2 SASEGT. Here the CDR3 DNA reads TGTGCCAGCAAGGGTCAGGGTAATTCACCCCTCCACTTT. As protein: CASKGQGNSPLHF.

This chain uses TRBV19 with TRBJ2-2; D perhaps matches TRBD2 (6 bases). This CDR3 contains 14 residues. CDR1 LNHDA and CDR2 SQIVND come from the germline V gene (reference sequence). V dropped 4 bases and J dropped 6 bases, with 12 bases sitting between them. CDR3 in DNA: TGTGCCAGTAGTAGCCAGGCGGGATCCGGGGAGCTGTTTTTT. Translated: CASSSQAGSGELFF.

V usage is TRBV28 and J usage is TRBJ2-7; 8 bases are shared with TRBD2. V was clipped by 4 bases and J by 1 base; unmatched bases: 9. The CDR3 consists of 16 residues. Germline V lookup: CDR1 MDHEN, CDR2 SYDVKM. CDR3 nucleotide sequence: TGTGCCAGCAGTTCCCGAGGGACTAGGGAGTCCTACGAGCAGTACTTC. Encoded protein: CASSSRGTRESYEQYF.

This clone was seen a handful of times. V and J are TRBV13 and TRBJ1-1; D remains unclear. Germline V gene data show CDR1 as PRHDT and CDR2 as FYEKMQ (reference sequence). Deletions cut 2 bases from V and 11 bases from J, with 12 bases between. The CDR3 totals 12 residues. The CDR3 bases are TGTGCCAGCAGCTTACCCGGGATGGAGGCTTTCTTT. Translated, it gives CASSLPGMEAFF.

The chain links TRBV27 to TRBJ2-5; TRBD2 is a possible D gene (6 bases). Trimming cost V 8 bases and J 1 base, with 14 bases left between them. CDR1 and CDR2 from the germline V gene are MNHEY and SMNVEV (reference sequence). The length of the CDR3 is 14 residues. CDR3 protein: CASGRWGVQETQYF. For the CDR3, the DNA is TGTGCCAGCGGTCGCTGGGGGGTCCAAGAGACCCAGTACTTC.

The gene calls are TRBV4-1 and TRBJ1-2; 9 positions match TRBD1. J was trimmed by 8 bases and V by 0 bases; bases with no gene match: 4. The CDR3 is made up of 14 amino acids. Germline assignment: CDR1 MGHRA and CDR2 YSYEKL. The CDR3, as DNA: TGCGCCAGCAGCCAAGAAGGGACAGGGAAAGGCTACACCTTC. Residues: CASSQEGTGKGYTF.

The chain uses TRBV6-1 and TRBJ2-2; D is undetermined. The germline gives CDR1 MNHNS, CDR2 SASEGT. V was cut by 2 bases and J by 7 bases, with 11 bases left in between. This CDR3 contains 14 residues. CDR3 protein: CASSELPVDGELFF. The DNA for the CDR3 is TGTGCCAGCAGTGAACTGCCGGTCGACGGGGAGCTGTTTTTT.

The chain's CDR3 is CASRPGGRDYEQYF. Here the CDR3 DNA reads TGTGCCAGCCGCCCAGGGGGGCGAGACTACGAGCAGTACTTC. V gene TRBV28 combines with J gene TRBJ2-7; D is possibly TRBD1 (7 bases). The CDR3 has 14 amino acids. In germline, CDR1 is MDHEN, CDR2 SYDVKM. Trimming removed 8 bases from V and 3 bases from J, with 17 bases in between.